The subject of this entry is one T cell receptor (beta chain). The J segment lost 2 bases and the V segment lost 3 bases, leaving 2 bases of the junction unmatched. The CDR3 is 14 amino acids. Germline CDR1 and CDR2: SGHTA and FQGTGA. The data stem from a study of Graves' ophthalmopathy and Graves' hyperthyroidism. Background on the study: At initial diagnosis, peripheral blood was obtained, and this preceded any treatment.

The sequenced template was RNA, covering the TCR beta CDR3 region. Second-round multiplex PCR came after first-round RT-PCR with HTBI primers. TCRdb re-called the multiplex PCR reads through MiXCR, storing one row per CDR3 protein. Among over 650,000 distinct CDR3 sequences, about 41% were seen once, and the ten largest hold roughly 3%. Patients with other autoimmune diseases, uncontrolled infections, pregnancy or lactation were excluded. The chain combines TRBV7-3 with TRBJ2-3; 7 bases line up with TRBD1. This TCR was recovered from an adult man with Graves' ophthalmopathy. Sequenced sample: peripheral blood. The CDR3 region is CASSLTGITDTQYF. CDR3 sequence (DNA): TGTGCCAGCAGCTTGACAGGGATCACAGATACGCAGTATTTT.